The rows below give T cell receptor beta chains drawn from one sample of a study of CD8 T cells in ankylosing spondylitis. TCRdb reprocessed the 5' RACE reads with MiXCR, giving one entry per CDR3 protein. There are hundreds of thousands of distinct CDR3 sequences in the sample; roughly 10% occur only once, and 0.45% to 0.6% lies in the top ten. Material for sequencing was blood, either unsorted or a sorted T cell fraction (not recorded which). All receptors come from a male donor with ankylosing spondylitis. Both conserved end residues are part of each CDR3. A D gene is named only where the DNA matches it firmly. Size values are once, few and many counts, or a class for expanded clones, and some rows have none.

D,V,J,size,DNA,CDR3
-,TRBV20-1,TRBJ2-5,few,TGCAGTGCCGTCGCAGGTGCGGGGAAGACCCAGTACTTC,CSAVAGAGKTQYF
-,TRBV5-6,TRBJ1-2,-,TGTGCCAGCAGCTTGTTTCGGCGCGGCTACACCTTC,CASSLFRRGYTF
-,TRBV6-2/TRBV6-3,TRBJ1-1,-,TGTGCCAGCACCATAACAGGGATGAACACTGAAGCTTTCTTT,CASTITGMNTEAFF
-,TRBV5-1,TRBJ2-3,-,TGCGCCAGCAGCTTTTTGAGACAGGACACAGATACGCAGTATTTT,CASSFLRQDTDTQYF
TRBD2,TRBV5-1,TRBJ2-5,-,TGCGCCAGCAGGCCCGGACTAGCGGGAGTAGAGACCCAGTACTTC,CASRPGLAGVETQYF
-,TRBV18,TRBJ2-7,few,TGTGCCAGCTCATCTACCACCGTGTCGAGGGGGAACTACGAGCAGTACTTC,CASSSTTVSRGNYEQYF
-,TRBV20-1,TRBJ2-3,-,TGCAGTGCTGGCCCTCGGGTTACGCAGTATTTT,CSAGPRVTQYF
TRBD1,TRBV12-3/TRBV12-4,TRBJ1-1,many,TGTGCCAGCTGCCGAGTGGGGACAGCGAACACTGAAGCTTTCTTT,CASCRVGTANTEAFF
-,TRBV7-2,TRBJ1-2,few,TGTGCCAGCAGCTTAGGGCCGACAGATGGCTACACCTTC,CASSLGPTDGYTF
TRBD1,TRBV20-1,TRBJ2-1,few,TGCAGTGCTAGAGATCGATCGGGACAGGGCCTTTACAATGAGCAGTTCTTC,CSARDRSGQGLYNEQFF
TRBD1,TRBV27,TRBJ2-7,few,TGTGCCAGCAGTTTTTCCTGGACAGGGAATCCCTCCTACGAGCAGTACTTC,CASSFSWTGNPSYEQYF
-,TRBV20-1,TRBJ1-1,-,TGCAGTGCTAGAGTACCCCGGCGGGGGAGTTTTGAAGCTTTCTTT,CSARVPRRGSFEAFF
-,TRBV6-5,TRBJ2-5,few,TGTGCCAGCAGTTACTCGCCAGCAGGTCCCCAAGAGACCCAGTACTTC,CASSYSPAGPQETQYF
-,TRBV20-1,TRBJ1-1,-,TGCAGTGCTAGCTCACCAATGAACACTGAAGCTTTCTTT,CSASSPMNTEAFF
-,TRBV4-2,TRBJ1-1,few,TGTGCCAGCAGCCAAGATCGACTCTCAACTGAAGCTTTCTTT,CASSQDRLSTEAFF
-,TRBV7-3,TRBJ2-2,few,TGTGCCAGCAGCTTAGGGCCCGCTCGAGGGGAGCTGTTTTTT,CASSLGPARGELFF
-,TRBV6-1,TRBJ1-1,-,TGTGCCAGCAGTAGAGGTTCGGGGAACACTGAAGCTTTCTTT,CASSRGSGNTEAFF
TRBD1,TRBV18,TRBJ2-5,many,TGCGCCAGCAGCCCGGGACAGCAAGAGACCCAGTACTTC,CASSPGQQETQYF
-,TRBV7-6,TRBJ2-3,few,TGTGCCAGCAGCTTAATGAGTCGAACAGATACGCAGTATTTT,CASSLMSRTDTQYF
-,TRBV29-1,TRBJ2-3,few,TGCAGCGGGGGGCCTATAGGGTTCGGGGATACGCAGTATTTT,CSGGPIGFGDTQYF
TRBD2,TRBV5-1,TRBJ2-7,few,TGCGCCAGCACCTTACGACTAGCGGGAGCCGAGCAGTACTTC,CASTLRLAGAEQYF
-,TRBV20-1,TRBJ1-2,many,TGCAGCCCTAAAGAGGGCGGCTACACCTTC,CSPKEGGYTF
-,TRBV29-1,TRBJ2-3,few,TGCAGCGTTGCGAGGGGCGCGGGCACAGATACGCAGTATTTT,CSVARGAGTDTQYF
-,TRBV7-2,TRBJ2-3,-,TGTGCCAGCAGCTTAGTGGGGGGCGTGGATACGCAGTATTTT,CASSLVGGVDTQYF